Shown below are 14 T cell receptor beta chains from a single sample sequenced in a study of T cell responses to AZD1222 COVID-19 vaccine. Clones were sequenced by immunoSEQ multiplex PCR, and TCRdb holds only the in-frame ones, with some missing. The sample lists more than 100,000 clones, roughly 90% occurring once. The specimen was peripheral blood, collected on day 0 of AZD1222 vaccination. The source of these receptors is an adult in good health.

In DNA form, the CDR3 reads TGTGCCAGCAGCTTAGCGGGCGGCGATACCTACAATGAGCAGTTCTTC. As protein: CASSLAGGDTYNEQFF. The chain uses TRBV7-6 and TRBJ2-1; D gene unclear. Trimming left V 0 bases short and J 2 bases short, with 11 bases between. Germline lookup yields CDR1 SGHVS and CDR2 FNYEAQ. The CDR3 sequence is 16 residues long.

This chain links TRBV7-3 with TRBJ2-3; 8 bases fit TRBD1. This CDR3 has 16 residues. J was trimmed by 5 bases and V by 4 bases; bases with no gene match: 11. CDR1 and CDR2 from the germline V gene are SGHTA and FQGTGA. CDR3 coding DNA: TGTGCCAGCAGCTCCGATGGGACAGGTTTGAGAGATACGCAGTATTTT. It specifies CASSSDGTGLRDTQYF.

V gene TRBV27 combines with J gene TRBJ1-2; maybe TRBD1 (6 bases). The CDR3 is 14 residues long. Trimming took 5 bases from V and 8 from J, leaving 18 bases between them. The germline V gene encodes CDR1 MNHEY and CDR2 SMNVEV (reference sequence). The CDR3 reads CASSPTTGGWGYTF. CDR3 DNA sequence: TGTGCCAGCAGTCCCACTACCGGGGGCTGGGGCTACACCTTC.

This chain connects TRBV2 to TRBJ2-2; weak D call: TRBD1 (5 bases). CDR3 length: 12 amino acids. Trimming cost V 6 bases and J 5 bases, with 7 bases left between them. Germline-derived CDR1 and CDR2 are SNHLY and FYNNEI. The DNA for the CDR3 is TGTGCCAGCAGCGCAGGGACCGGGGAGCTGTTTTTT. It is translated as CASSAGTGELFF.

CDR3 sequence: CASSLLSGNTQYF. The CDR3 DNA follows: TGTGCCAGCAGCTTACTTTCCGGTAATACGCAGTATTTT. The J gene is TRBJ2-3, the V gene TRBV7-3; D remains ambiguous. CDR1 SGHTA and CDR2 FQGTGA come from the germline V gene. The CDR3 consists of 13 residues. V lost 2 bases, J lost 7 bases, and 10 bases lay in between.

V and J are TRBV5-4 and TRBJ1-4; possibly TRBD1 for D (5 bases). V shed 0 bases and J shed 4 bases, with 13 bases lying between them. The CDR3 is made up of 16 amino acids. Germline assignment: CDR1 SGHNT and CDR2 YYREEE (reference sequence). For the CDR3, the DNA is TGTGCCAGCAGCTTGGTCGGGACGGATTATAATGAAAAACTGTTTTTT. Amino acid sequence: CASSLVGTDYNEKLFF.

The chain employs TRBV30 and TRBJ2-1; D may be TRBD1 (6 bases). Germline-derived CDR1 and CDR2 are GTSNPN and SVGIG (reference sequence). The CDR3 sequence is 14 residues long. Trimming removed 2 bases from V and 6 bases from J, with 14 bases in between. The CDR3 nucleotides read TGTGCCTGGAGTTTCTCAACAGGGTTCAATGAGCAGTTCTTC. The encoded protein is CAWSFSTGFNEQFF.

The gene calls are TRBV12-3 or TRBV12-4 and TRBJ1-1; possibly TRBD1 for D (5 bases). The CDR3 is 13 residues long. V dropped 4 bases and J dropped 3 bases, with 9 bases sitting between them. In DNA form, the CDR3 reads TGTGCCAGCAGTTGGGAACAGGACACTGAAGCTTTCTTT. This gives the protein CASSWEQDTEAFF.

Here the CDR3 DNA reads TGTGCCAGCAGCCAAGAGTACAGGGTCTCCGAGCAGTACTTC. Amino acid sequence: CASSQEYRVSEQYF. This chain joins TRBV3-1 (or the pseudogene TRBV3-2) and TRBJ2-7; TRBD1 might be the D (6 bases). The CDR3 consists of 14 residues. In germline, CDR1 is LGHDT, CDR2 YNNKEL (reference sequence). V lost 0 bases and J lost 6, with 12 bases in between.

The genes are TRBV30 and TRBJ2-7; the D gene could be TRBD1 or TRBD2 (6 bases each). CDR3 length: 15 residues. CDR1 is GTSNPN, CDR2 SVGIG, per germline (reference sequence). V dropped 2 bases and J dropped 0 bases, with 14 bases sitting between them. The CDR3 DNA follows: TGTGCCTGGAGTCCCCGGGGGACACTCTCCTACGAGCAGTACTTC. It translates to CAWSPRGTLSYEQYF.

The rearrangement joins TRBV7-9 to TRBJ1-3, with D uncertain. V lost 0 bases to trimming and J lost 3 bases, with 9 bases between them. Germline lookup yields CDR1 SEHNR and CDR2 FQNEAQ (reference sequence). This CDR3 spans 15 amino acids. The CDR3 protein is CASSLAGSFGNTIYF. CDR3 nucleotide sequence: TGTGCCAGCAGCTTAGCAGGGTCGTTTGGAAACACCATATATTTT.

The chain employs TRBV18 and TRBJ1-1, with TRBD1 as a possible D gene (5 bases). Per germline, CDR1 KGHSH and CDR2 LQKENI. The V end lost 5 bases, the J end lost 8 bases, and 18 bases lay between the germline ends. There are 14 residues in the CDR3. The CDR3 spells CASSTSRRQREAFF. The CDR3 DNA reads TGTGCCAGCTCAACGAGTCGCAGACAGCGCGAAGCTTTCTTT.

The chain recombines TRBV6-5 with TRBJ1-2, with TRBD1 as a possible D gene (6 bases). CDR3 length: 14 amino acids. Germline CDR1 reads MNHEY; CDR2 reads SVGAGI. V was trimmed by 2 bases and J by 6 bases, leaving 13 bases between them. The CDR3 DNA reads TGTGCCAGCAGTTACGACAGGCTGAGCGATGGCTACACCTTC. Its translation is CASSYDRLSDGYTF.

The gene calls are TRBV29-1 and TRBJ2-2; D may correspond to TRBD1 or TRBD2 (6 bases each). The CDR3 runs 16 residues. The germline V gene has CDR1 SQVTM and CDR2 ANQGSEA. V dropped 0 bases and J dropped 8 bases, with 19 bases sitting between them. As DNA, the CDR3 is TGCAGCGTTGAAGATCGAGAATGGGGGGCTAGTGGGGAGCTGTTTTTT. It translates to CSVEDREWGASGELFF.